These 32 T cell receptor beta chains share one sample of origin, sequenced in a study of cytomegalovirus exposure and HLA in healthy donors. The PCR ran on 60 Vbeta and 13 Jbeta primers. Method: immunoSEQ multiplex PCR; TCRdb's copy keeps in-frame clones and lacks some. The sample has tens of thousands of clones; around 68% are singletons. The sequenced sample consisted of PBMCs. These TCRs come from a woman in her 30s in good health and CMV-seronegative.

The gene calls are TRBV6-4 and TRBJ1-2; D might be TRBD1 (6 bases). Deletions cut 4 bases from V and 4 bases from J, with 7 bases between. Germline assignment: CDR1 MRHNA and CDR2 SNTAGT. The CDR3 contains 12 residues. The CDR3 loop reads CASSADSYGYTF. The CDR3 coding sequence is TGTGCCAGCAGTGCGGACAGCTATGGCTACACCTTC.

CDR3 protein: CASSRTGNNYGYTF. CDR3 nucleotide sequence: TGTGCCAGCAGCCGCACCGGGAATAACTATGGCTACACCTTC. The genes are TRBV27 and TRBJ1-2; D is unclear. This CDR3 is built from 14 residues. V was pared by 6 bases and J by 1 base, with 12 bases between. Looked up from germline, CDR1 is MNHEY and CDR2 is SMNVEV (reference sequence).

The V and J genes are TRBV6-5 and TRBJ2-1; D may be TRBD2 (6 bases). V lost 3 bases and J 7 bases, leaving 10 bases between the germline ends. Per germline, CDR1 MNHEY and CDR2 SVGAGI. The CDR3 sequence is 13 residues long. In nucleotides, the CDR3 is TGTGCCAGCAGTTATATCCGGGGGAATGAGCAGTTCTTC. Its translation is CASSYIRGNEQFF.

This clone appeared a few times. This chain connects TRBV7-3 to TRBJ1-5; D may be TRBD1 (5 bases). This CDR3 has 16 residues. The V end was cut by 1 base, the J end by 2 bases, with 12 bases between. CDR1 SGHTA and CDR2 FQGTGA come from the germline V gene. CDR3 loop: CASSLKLRTCNQPQHF. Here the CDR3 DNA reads TGTGCCAGCAGCTTAAAGTTGAGGACATGCAATCAGCCCCAGCATTTT.

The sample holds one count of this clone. The CDR3 bases are TGTGCCAGTTTTCTCGTGGGGGGGCGGGGTGAAGCTTTCTTT. This sequence encodes CASFLVGGRGEAFF. The gene calls are TRBV28 and TRBJ1-1; maybe TRBD1 (6 bases). Trimming removed 9 bases at V and 7 bases at J, with 21 bases between. The CDR3 covers 14 residues. The germline V gene has CDR1 MDHEN and CDR2 SYDVKM.

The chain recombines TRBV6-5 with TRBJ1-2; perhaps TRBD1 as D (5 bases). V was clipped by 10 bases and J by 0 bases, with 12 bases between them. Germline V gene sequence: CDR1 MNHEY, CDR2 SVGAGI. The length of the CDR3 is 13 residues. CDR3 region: CATWTLTNYGYTF. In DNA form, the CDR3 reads TGTGCCACCTGGACACTTACTAACTATGGCTACACCTTC.

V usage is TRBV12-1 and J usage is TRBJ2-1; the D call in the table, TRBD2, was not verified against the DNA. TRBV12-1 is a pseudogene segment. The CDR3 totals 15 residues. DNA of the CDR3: TGTGCCAGCAGCTTTTGGCGGGGGGGCAGAAATGAGCAGTTCTTC. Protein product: CASSFWRGGRNEQFF.

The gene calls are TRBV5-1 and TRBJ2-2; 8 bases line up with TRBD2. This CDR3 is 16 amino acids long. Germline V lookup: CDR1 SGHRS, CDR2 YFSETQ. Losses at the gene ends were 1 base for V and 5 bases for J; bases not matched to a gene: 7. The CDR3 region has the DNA TGCGCCAGCAGCTTGCGACGGGGGGGAAATACCGGGGAGCTGTTTTTT. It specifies CASSLRRGGNTGELFF.

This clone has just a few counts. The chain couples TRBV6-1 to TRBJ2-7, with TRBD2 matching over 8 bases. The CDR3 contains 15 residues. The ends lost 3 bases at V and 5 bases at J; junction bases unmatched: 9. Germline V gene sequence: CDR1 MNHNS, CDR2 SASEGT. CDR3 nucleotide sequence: TGTGCCAGCAGTGATGAGCGGGGGTATACCCACGAGCAGTACTTC. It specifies CASSDERGYTHEQYF.

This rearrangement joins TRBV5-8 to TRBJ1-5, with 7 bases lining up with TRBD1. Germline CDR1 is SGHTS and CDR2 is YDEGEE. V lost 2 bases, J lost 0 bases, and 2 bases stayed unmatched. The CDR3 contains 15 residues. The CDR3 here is CASSLGQASNQPQHF. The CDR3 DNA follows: TGTGCCAGCAGCTTAGGACAGGCTAGCAATCAGCCCCAGCATTTT.

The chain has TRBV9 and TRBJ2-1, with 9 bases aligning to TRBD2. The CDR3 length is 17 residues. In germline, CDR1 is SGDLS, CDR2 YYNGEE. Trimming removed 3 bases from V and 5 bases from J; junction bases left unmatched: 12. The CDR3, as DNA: TGTGCCAGCAGCGCAACCCGCGGGGGGGCCTTAAACAATGAGCAGTTCTTC. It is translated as CASSATRGGALNNEQFF.

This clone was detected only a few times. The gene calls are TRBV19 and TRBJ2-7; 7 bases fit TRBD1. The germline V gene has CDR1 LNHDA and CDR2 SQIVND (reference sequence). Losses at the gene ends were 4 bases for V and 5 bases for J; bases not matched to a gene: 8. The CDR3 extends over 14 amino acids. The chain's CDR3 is CASSTGQASDEQYF. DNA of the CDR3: TGTGCCAGTAGTACAGGACAGGCATCTGACGAGCAGTACTTC.

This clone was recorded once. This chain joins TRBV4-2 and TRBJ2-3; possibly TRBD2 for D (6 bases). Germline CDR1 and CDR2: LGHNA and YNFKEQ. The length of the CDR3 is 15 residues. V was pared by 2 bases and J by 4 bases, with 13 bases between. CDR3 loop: CASSQRSRDSDTQYF. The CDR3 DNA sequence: TGTGCCAGCAGCCAACGTTCCCGGGACTCAGATACGCAGTATTTT.

CDR3 in amino acids: CASSSAGLAAFYNEQFF. Here the CDR3 DNA reads TGCGCCAGCAGTTCCGCGGGACTAGCGGCCTTCTACAATGAGCAGTTCTTC. J is TRBJ2-1 and V is TRBV5-1; 11 nucleotides agree with TRBD2. V trimming: 5 bases; J trimming: 3 bases; junction bases outside the gene matches: 10. The CDR3 contains 17 residues. The germline gives CDR1 SGHRS, CDR2 YFSETQ.

CDR3 bases: TGTGCCAGCAGCTTCGAACTAGCGGGGGGGCCCCACGAGCAGTACTTC. Amino acid sequence: CASSFELAGGPHEQYF. The J gene is TRBJ2-7, the V gene TRBV5-4; 13 nucleotides line up with TRBD2. Germline lookup yields CDR1 SGHNT and CDR2 YYREEE (reference sequence). V lost 2 bases, J lost 5 bases, and 7 bases stayed unmatched. The CDR3 extends over 16 amino acids.

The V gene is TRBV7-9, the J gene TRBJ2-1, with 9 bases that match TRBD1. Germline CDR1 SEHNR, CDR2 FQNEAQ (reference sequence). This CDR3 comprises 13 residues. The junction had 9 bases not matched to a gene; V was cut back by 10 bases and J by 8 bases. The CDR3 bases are TGTGCCACTATTGGACAGGGGAGAGATGAGCAGTTCTTC. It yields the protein CATIGQGRDEQFF.

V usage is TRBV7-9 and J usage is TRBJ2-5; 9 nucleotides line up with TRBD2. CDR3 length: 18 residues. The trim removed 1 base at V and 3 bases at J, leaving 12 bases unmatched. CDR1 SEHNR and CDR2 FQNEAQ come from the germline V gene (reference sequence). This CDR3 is CASSLGGGGATRKETQYF. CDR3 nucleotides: TGTGCCAGCAGCTTAGGGGGCGGGGGGGCCACGCGGAAAGAGACCCAGTACTTC.

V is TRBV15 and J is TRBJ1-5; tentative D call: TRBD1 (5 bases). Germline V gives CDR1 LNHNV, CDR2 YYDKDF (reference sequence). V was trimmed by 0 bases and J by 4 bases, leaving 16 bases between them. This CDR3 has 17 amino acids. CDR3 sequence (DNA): TGTGCCACCAGCAGAGAAAGTCCGGGGGGGTGGAATCAGCCCCAGCATTTT. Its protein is CATSRESPGGWNQPQHF.

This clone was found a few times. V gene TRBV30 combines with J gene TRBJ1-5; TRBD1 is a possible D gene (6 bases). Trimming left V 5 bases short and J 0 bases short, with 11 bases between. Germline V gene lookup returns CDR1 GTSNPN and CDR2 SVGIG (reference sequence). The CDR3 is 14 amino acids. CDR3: CAWGQSYSNQPQHF. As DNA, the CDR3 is TGTGCCTGGGGACAGTCATATAGCAATCAGCCCCAGCATTTT. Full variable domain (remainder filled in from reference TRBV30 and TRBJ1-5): SQTIHQWPATLVQPVGSPLSLECTVEGTSNPNLYWYRQAAGRGLQLLFYSVGIGQISSEVPQNLSASRPQDRQFILSSKKLLLSDSGFYLCAWGQSYSNQPQHFGDGTRLSIL.

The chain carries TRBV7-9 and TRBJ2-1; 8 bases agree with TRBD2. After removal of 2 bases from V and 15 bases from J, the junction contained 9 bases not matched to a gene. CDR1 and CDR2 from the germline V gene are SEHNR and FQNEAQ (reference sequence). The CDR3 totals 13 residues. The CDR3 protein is CASSLRRGSGGFF. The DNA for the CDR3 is TGTGCCAGCAGCTTAAGGCGGGGGAGCGGGGGGTTCTTC.

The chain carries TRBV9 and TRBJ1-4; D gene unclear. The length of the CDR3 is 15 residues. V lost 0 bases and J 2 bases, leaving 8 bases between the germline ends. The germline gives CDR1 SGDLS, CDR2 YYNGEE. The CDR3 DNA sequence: TGTGCCAGCAGCGTAGGCGTGTGGACTAATGAAAAACTGTTTTTT. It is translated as CASSVGVWTNEKLFF.

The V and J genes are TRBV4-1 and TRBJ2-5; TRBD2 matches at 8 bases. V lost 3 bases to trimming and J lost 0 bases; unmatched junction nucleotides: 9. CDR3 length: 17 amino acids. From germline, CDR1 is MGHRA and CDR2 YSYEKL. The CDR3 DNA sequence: TGCGCCAGCAGCCAGCCCACTAGCGGAGAGTACCAAGAGACCCAGTACTTC. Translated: CASSQPTSGEYQETQYF.

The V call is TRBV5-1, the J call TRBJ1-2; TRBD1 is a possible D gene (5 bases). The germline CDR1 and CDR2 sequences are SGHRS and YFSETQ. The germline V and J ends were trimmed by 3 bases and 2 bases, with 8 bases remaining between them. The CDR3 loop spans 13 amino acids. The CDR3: CASSWTKNYGYTF. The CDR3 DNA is TGCGCCAGCAGCTGGACAAAAAACTATGGCTACACCTTC. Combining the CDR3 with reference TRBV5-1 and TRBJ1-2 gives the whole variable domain KAGVTQTPRYLIKTRGQQVTLSCSPISGHRSVSWYQQTPGQGLQFLFEYFSETQRNKGNFPGRFSGRQFSNSRSEMNVSTLELGDSALYLCASSWTKNYGYTFGSGTRLTVV.

CDR3 protein: CASGGSTDTQYF. The CDR3 DNA follows: TGTGCCAGCGGGGGCAGCACAGATACGCAGTATTTT. The genes are TRBV4-2 and TRBJ2-3; weak D call: TRBD1 (6 bases). The V gene's germline CDR1 is LGHNA and CDR2 YNFKEQ. The ends were cut back, 8 bases at V and 0 bases at J, with 6 bases in the middle. This CDR3 has 12 amino acids.

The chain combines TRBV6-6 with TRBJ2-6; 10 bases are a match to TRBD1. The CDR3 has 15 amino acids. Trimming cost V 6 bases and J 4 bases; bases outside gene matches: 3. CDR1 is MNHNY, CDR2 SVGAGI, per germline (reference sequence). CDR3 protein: CASSLTGGGANVLTF. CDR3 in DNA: TGTGCCAGCAGCCTGACAGGGGGCGGGGCCAACGTCCTGACTTTC.

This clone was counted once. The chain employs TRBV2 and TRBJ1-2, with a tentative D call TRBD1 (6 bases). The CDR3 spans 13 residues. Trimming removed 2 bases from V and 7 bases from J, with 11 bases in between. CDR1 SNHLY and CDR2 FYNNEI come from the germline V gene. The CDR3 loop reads CASSEQGSGGYTF. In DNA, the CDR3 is TGTGCCAGCAGTGAACAGGGGAGTGGTGGCTACACCTTC. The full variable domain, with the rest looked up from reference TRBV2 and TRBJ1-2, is EPEVTQTPSHQVTQMGQEVILRCVPISNHLYFYWYRQILGQKVEFLVSFYNNEISEKSEIFDDQFSVERPDGSNFTLKIRSTKLEDSAMYFCASSEQGSGGYTFGSGTRLTVV.

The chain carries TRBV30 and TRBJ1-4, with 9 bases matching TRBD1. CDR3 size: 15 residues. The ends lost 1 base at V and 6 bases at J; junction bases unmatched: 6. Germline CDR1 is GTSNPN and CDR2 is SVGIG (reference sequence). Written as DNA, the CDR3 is TGTGCCTGGAGTGCTTCTTGGACAGGGGATGAAAAACTGTTTTTT. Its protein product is CAWSASWTGDEKLFF.

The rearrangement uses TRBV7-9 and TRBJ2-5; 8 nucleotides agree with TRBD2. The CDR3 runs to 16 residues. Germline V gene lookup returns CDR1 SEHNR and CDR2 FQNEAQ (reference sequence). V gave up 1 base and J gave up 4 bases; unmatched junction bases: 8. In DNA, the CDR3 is TGTGCCAGCAGCTTAGAGTCAAGCGGGGGTGGAGAGACCCAGTACTTC. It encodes CASSLESSGGGETQYF.

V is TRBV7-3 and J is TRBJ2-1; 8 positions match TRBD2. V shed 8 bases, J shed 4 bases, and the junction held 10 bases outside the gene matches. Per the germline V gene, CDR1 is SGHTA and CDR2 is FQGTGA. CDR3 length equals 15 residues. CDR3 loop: CASSAGGLPYNEQFF. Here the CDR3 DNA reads TGTGCCAGCTCGGCGGGGGGACTTCCTTACAATGAGCAGTTCTTC.

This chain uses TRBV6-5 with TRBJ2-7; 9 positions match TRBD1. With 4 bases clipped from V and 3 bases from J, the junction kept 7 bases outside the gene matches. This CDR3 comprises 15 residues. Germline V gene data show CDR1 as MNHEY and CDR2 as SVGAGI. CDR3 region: CASSSSGTGIYEQYF. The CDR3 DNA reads TGTGCCAGCAGTTCTTCCGGGACAGGGATCTACGAGCAGTACTTC.

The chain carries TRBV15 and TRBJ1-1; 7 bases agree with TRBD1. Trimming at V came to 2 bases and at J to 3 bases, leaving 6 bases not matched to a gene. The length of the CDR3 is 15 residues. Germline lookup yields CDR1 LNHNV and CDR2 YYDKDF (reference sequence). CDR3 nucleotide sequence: TGTGCCACCAGCAGATCAGGTACAGGGGACACTGAAGCTTTCTTT. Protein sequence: CATSRSGTGDTEAFF. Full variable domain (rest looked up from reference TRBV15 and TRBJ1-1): DAMVIQNPRYQVTQFGKPVTLSCSQTLNHNVMYWYQQKSSQAPKLLFHYYDKDFNNEADTPDNFQSRRPNTSFCFLDIRSPGLGDTAMYLCATSRSGTGDTEAFFGQGTRLTVV.

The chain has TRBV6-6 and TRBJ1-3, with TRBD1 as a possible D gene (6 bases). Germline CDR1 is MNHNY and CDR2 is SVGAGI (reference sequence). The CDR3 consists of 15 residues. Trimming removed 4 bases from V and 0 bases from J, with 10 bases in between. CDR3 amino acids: CASSLTGRSGNTIYF. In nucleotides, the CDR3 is TGTGCCAGCAGTTTGACAGGCCGCTCTGGAAACACCATATATTTT.